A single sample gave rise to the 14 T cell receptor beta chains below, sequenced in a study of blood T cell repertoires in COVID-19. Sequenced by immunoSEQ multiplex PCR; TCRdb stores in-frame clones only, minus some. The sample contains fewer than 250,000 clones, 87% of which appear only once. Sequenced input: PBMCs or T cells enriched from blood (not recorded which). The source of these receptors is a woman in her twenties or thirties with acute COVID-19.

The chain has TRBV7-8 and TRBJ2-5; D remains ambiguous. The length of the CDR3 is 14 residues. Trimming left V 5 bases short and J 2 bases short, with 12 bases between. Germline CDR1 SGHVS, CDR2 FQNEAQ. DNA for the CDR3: TGTGCCAGCAGCATCGGTGGAGATCAAGAGACCCAGTACTTC. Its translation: CASSIGGDQETQYF.

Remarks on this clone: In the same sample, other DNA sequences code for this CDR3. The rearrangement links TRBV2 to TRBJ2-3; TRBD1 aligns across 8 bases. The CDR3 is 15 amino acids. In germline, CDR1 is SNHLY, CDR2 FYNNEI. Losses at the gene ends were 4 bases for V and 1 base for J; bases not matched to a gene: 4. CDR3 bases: TGTGCCAGCAGTGGGGGGACAGGAGGCACAGATACGCAGTATTTT. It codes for CASSGGTGGTDTQYF.

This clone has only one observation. As DNA, the CDR3 is TGTGCCAGCAGCGCCAGGGTAGCGGGGACCCAGTACTTC. Its protein is CASSARVAGTQYF. The chain joins TRBV2 to TRBJ2-5; 7 nucleotides match TRBD2. Germline trimming cut 6 bases from V and 7 bases from J; bases unmatched to any gene: 8. The germline gives CDR1 SNHLY, CDR2 FYNNEI. CDR3 length equals 13 residues.

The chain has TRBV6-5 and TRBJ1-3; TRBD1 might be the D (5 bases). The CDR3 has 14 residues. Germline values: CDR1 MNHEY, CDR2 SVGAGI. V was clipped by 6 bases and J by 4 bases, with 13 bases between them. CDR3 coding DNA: TGTGCCAGCAGATATCAGGGATCCGGAAACACCATATATTTT. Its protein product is CASRYQGSGNTIYF.

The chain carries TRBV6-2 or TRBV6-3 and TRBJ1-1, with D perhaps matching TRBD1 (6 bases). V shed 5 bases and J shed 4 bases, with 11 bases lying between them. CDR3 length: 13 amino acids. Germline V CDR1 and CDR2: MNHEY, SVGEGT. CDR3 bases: TGTGCCAGCAGTCTACGGACAGTCACTGAAGCTTTCTTT. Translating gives CASSLRTVTEAFF.

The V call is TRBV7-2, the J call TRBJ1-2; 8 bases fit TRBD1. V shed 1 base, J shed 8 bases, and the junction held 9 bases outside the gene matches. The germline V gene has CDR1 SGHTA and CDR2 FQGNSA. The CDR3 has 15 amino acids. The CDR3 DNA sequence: TGTGCCAGCAGCTTAGTCGTGACAGGGGTCTACGGCTACACCTTC. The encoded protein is CASSLVVTGVYGYTF. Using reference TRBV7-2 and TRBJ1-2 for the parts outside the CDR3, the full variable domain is GAGVSQSPSNKVTEKGKDVELRCDPISGHTALYWYRQSLGQGLEFLIYFQGNSAPDKSGLPSDRFSAERTGGSVSTLTIQRTQQEDSAVYLCASSLVVTGVYGYTFGSGTRLTVV.

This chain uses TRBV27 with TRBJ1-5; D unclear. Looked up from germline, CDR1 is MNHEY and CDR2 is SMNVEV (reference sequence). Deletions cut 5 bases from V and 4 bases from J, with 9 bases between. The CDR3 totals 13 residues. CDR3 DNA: TGTGCCAGCAGTACCCGAACTAATCAGCCCCAGCATTTT. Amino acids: CASSTRTNQPQHF.

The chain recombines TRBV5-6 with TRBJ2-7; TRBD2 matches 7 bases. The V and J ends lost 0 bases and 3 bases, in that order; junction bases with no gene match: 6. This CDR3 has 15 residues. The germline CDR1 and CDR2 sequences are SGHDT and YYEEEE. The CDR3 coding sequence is TGTGCCAGCAGCTTGGCTTGGGGAGGGGACTACGAGCAGTACTTC. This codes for CASSLAWGGDYEQYF.

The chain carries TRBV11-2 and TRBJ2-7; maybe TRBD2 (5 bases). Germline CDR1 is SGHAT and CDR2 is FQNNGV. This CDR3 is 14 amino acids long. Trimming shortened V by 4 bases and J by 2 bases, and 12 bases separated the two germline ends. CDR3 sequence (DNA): TGTGCCAGCAGCTCATTGTTGGGAGCCTACGAGCAGTACTTC. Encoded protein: CASSSLLGAYEQYF. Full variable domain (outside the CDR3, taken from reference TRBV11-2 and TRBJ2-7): EAGVAQSPRYKIIEKRQSVAFWCNPISGHATLYWYQQILGQGPKLLIQFQNNGVVDDSQLPKDRFSAERLKGVDSTLKIQPAKLEDSAVYLCASSSLLGAYEQYFGPGTRLTVT.

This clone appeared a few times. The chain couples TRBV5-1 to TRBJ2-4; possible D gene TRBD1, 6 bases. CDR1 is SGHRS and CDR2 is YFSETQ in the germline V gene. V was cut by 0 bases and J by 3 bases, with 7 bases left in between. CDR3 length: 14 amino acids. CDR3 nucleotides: TGCGCCAGCAGCTTGGCAGGGGACAAAAACATTCAGTACTTC. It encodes CASSLAGDKNIQYF.

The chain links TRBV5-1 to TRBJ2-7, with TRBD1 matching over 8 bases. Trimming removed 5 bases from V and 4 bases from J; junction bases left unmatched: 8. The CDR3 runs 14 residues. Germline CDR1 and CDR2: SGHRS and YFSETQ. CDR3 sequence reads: CASRRTQGAYEQYF. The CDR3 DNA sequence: TGCGCCAGCAGACGAACCCAGGGGGCTTACGAGCAGTACTTC.

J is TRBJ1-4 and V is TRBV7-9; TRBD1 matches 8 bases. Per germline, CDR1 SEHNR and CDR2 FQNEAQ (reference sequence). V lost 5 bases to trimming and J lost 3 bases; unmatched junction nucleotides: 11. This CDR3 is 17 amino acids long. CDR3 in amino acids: CASSPYRGSVSNEKLFF. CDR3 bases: TGTGCCAGCAGCCCCTACAGGGGGTCCGTGTCTAATGAAAAACTGTTTTTT.

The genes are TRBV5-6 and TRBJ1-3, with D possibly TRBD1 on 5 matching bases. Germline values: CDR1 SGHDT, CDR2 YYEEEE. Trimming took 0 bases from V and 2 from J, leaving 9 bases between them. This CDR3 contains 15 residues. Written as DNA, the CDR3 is TGTGCCAGCAGCTTGGGTCTAGGGGCTGGAAACACCATATATTTT. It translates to CASSLGLGAGNTIYF.

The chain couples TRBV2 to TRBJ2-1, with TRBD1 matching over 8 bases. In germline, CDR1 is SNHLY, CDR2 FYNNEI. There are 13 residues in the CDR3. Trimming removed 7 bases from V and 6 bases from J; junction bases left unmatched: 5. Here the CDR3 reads CASNRGQGNEQFF. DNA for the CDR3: TGTGCCAGCAATAGAGGACAGGGCAATGAGCAGTTCTTC. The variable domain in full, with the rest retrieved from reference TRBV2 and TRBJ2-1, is EPEVTQTPSHQVTQMGQEVILRCVPISNHLYFYWYRQILGQKVEFLVSFYNNEISEKSEIFDDQFSVERPDGSNFTLKIRSTKLEDSAMYFCASNRGQGNEQFFGPGTRLTVL.